A selection of T cell receptor beta chains follows, all from one sample in a study of patients and donors after allogeneic stem cell transplantation. TCRdb independently ran MiXCR on the RT-PCR reads; one entry per CDR3 protein. In the table there are roughly 40,000 distinct CDR3 sequences, about 30% of which are singletons. The sequenced material came from blood, either unsorted or a sorted T cell fraction (not recorded which). These receptors were collected from a human donor who was either an allogeneic HSCT recipient or a stem cell or donor lymphocyte infusion donor (not recorded which). It is not recorded whose cells these are; they may come from a transplant donor. Each CDR3 is given with its conserved first and last residue. A D gene is named only where the DNA matches it firmly. Not every row has a clone size; where given, it reads once, few, many or a size class.

J gene,D gene,clone size,CDR3 length,V gene,CDR3 protein,CDR3 DNA
TRBJ2-5,.,.,12,TRBV20-1,CSAREAIKDQYF,TGCAGTGCTAGAGAAGCCATCAAAGACCAGTACTTC
TRBJ1-1,.,.,15,TRBV2,CASSPFTDKNTEAFF,TGTGCCAGCAGCCCGTTTACGGACAAGAACACTGAAGCTTTCTTT
TRBJ1-5,TRBD1,few,14,TRBV28,CASSSDRGEQPQHF,TGTGCCAGCAGTTCCGACAGGGGTGAACAGCCCCAGCATTTT
TRBJ2-3,.,.,16,TRBV7-9,CASSFRQGGGTDTQYF,TGTGCCAGCAGCTTCAGACAAGGGGGGGGCACAGATACGCAGTATTTT
TRBJ2-3,.,few,12,TRBV4-3,CASSLGADTQYF,TGCGCCAGCAGCCTAGGCGCAGATACGCAGTATTTT
TRBJ2-3,TRBD1,.,16,TRBV29-1,CSVERAGQGFTDTQYF,TGCAGCGTTGAGCGGGCGGGACAGGGGTTTACAGATACGCAGTATTTT
TRBJ2-7,.,.,15,TRBV9,CASSGPRDNSYEQYF,TGTGCCAGCAGCGGTCCCCGGGACAACTCCTACGAGCAGTACTTC
TRBJ1-2,.,few,13,TRBV7-6,CASSPTTRSGYTF,TGTGCCAGCAGCCCTACGACCAGGTCTGGCTACACCTTC
TRBJ2-1,TRBD2,.,17,TRBV6-2/TRBV6-3,CASSYGGGRASYNEQFF,TGTGCCAGCAGTTACGGGGGCGGGAGGGCCTCCTACAATGAGCAGTTCTTC
TRBJ1-1,.,few,13,TRBV6-1,CASSELDGTEAFF,TGTGCCAGCAGTGAACTCGACGGAACTGAAGCTTTCTTT
TRBJ2-3,.,few,18,TRBV7-6,CASSLQHKGLTNTDTQYF,TGTGCCAGCAGCTTACAACATAAGGGACTTACGAACACAGATACGCAGTATTTT
TRBJ1-4,.,many,14,TRBV4-1,CASSKRDTNEKLFF,TGCGCCAGCAGCAAACGGGATACTAATGAAAAACTGTTTTTT